Detailed here is one T cell receptor (beta chain). Its antigen is undetermined. This specimen belongs to a study of CD8 T cell repertoires and HIV-1 epitope variants. Study in general: Controls included no peptide, Ebola AY9 epitope, and a CMV, EBV, flu pool.

Whole-study findings and limits: Fewer than ten TCR beta clonotypes were antigen-specific, roughly 6 apparently recognizing autologous or escape variants.

V dropped 1 base and J dropped 3 bases, with 9 bases sitting between them. CDR1 and CDR2 (germline): LGHNA, YSLEER. The CDR3 is made up of 14 amino acids. TCR beta CDR3 was sequenced at survey depth on immunoSEQ. Clones were sequenced by immunoSEQ multiplex PCR, and TCRdb holds only the in-frame ones, with some missing. Of 4,000 or so clones in the sample, 65% to 70% were seen once. This sequence joins TRBV4-3 and TRBJ1-1; D may be TRBD1 (5 bases). Source material: cultured CD8+ T cells derived from PBMCs. The source of this sequence is a male donor with HIV. CDR3 coding DNA: TGCGCCAGCAGCCAAGCGGGGGGGGACACTGAAGCTTTCTTT. This codes for CASSQAGGDTEAFF.